This T cell receptor beta chain was retrieved from a study of cytomegalovirus exposure and HLA in healthy donors (dated by TCRdb to the late 2010s). Broadly, across the study: An earlier analysis of roughly 500 of the donors reported about 280 Gb of sequence data and roughly 120 million unique TCR beta sequences obtained from approximately 180 million T cells. Roughly five DR-DQ haplotypes were treated as single units for association and clustering because of strong linkage in the cohort. Across some 400 genotyped donors of the cohort, an average of about 250,000 unique TCR beta nucleotide sequences per donor were sequenced, and roughly 20% of those sequences were non-productive. Around 330 gigabases of sequencing data and around 85 million unique TCR sequences made up an early release that covered 500 to 700 HLA-typed donors. Alongside the repertoire data, information on donor age, sex, ethnicity and CMV serostatus was compiled. The study aimed to test whether cataloging public T cell receptors could reveal signatures of past pathogen exposure. A separate validation cohort of roughly 130 different subjects was used in addition to the 666-subject first cohort. The study combined high-throughput TCR immunosequencing, statistical association of individual TCRs with disease status, and machine learning to predict cytomegalovirus infection status. In a later genetic analysis, genome-wide SNP genotypes for about three fifths of the roughly 670 donors were used, and that subset was treated as a discovery cohort. HLA typing included class I and class II loci at four-digit resolution. Rather than drawing on any new phenotypic data, the later analysis identified candidate immune exposures from TCR beta sequences and the way those sequences occurred across donors. Using immunosequencing, the study profiled T cell repertoires from some 670 subjects and related those repertoires to cytomegalovirus serostatus. To study patterns of TCR occurrence, a later analysis re-analyzed previously published TCR beta repertoires from several hundred donors and added high-resolution HLA genotyping. An earlier analysis of several hundred of the donors applied high-throughput TCR beta sequencing to assess whether each TCR beta V gene segment acted as functional or pseudogenic. Typing coverage varied by locus: 629-630 donors for A, B, C, DRB1 and DQB1; roughly 560 for DQA1; about 590 for DPA1; under 490 for DPB1. All discovery cohort repertoires had been generated on a single sequencing platform. Of the 350 to 400 genotyped donors, approximately 83% fell in the genetic ancestry cluster associated with self-reported Caucasian donors. The paper's findings and limits, for the study overall: A cluster of highly shared sequence variants was judged likely to represent a technical artifact of the sequencing pipeline. The classifier was reported to diagnose cytomegalovirus status with high specificity and sensitivity in both the original cohort and the validation cohort. In the study, some 180 TCR beta chains were listed as associated with cytomegalovirus. For the cohort, immune exposure information was limited to CMV serostatus. In a later analysis, HLA-associated TCR beta chains showed more clonal expansion and lower generation probabilities than non-associated chains that were equally common. In an earlier analysis of 587 of the donors, most TCR beta V segments appeared in productive rearrangements about 87% or about 30% of the time, broadly matching IMGT annotations. A later genetic analysis reported fewer N-insertions in productive TCRs among donors in an Asian-associated ancestry cluster than the approximately 670-donor mean. Several of the top co-occurrence clusters appeared to be linked to parvovirus B19, influenza, CMV and Epstein-Barr virus, according to a later analysis. Because some donors lacked HLA typing at each locus, the association tests relied only on the typed subset. A later analysis found that TCR association rates varied across HLA loci, with DRB1 alleles showing the most associated TCRs and HLA-C alleles the fewest. A later genetic analysis associated a missense DCLRE1C variant with V-gene and J-gene trimming of TCR beta chains, and an independent cohort replicated the association. Presence/absence analyses assumed roughly uniform sequencing depth across donors, an assumption that may not hold. It was suggested by the authors that the approach could potentially be generalized to other disease states and immunological phenotypes. A further reported finding was that TCR beta sequences accurately predicted the HLA-A and HLA-B alleles for most subjects in the first cohort. Over 15 rarely observed V segments, including chromosome 9 orphons, were excluded from the earlier analysis of a few hundred of the donors because counts were too low. A few of the identified cytomegalovirus-associated TCR beta chains were confirmed in vitro to be specific for cytomegalovirus antigens. Some IMGT-functional V segments, including TRBV6-2 and TRBV6-3, could not be distinguished by the 87-base-pair reads and were therefore excluded. Linkage disequilibrium might explain the correlated functional status among segregating V segments, but an unknown experimental factor could not be excluded. According to a later analysis, most CMV-associated TCR beta chains appeared to be HLA-restricted, and the HLA associations seemed to be driven largely by CMV exposure. Across donors, most TCR sequences were observed very rarely, whereas some public TCRs were present in many individuals. Assigning TCR associations to individual alleles was difficult when HLA alleles, especially DR and DQ, strongly co-occurred. The cohort was sequenced for TCR beta chains only, and without alpha or paired-chain data the features that could be detected were limited. At a false discovery rate of 0.05, a later analysis linked around 17,000 TCR beta sequences to specific HLA alleles.

The cohort consisted of some 730 healthy bone marrow donors. All cohort members were sampled while nominally healthy, although unrecorded immune exposures were likely present. The donor was CMV seronegative and was included in the group of several hundred seronegative cohort members. Each donor provided a peripheral blood sample, and peripheral blood mononuclear cells were used for TCR beta sequencing. The Qiagen DNeasy Blood Extraction Kit was used to extract genomic DNA from the blood cell samples. Reading from cysteine to phenylalanine, the CDR3 counts 19 amino acids. Only CDR3 DNA remains: 57 bases, in frame from the first base. V loses 0 bases of germline sequence and J loses 0 bases, and the interval between the two ends is 20 bases. The germline V gene provides CDR1 LGHNA and CDR2 YSLEER. To note about this clone: Its antigen remains unidentified. No quality values exist for individual bases; no much larger clone is one base distant.

Library preparation employed the immunoSEQ multiplex PCR assay. For the multiplex PCR, a mixture combining 60 forward primers for TCR Vbeta segments and 13 reverse primers for TCR Jbeta segments was used. A multiplex PCR assay on genomic DNA amplified the CDR3 region of rearranged TCR beta genes. On the Illumina HiSeq System, the amplified TCR beta libraries were sequenced as 87-base-pair reads. The authors' pipeline ran thus. A later analysis counted 75 million to 100 million unique TCR beta chains across the 700 or so repertoires, and around 9.9 million of these chains were shared by at least two donors. To remove PCR and sequencing errors, raw reads were error-corrected and collapsed into unique sequences using a nearest-neighbor algorithm that merged closely related sequences. V, D and J gene segments were assigned by aligning CDR3 sequences to IMGT reference sequences. For a sequence to be retained, a match of at least six nucleotides to both a V gene segment and a J gene segment was required. A rearrangement counted as productive if the CDR3 had no stop codons and remained in frame with V and J, and every other rearrangement counted as non-productive. Following IMGT convention, CDR3 was defined as the stretch from the second conserved V-encoded cysteine to the conserved J-encoded phenylalanine. The earlier analysis of about 570 of the donors excluded any sequence lacking an unambiguous match to a single V gene segment. An earlier analysis of under 750 of the donors called V segments functional above 56.7% productive rearrangements and segregating when the between-donor standard deviation exceeded 5%. A statistical classification framework was developed to diagnose cytomegalovirus status using the catalog of TCR beta chain sequences. V and J gene assignment, in a later analysis, came from comparing TCR nucleotide sequences with IMGT/GENE-DB human TR gene sequences. Using the TCRdist pipeline, a later analysis assigned CDR3 sequences along with most-parsimonious VDJ recombination scenarios. In a later analysis, each TCR beta chain was defined by its CDR3 amino acid sequence together with its V-gene family, and reads lacking a unique V-gene family were excluded. A later analysis removed several hundred highly shared, low-generation-probability nucleotide sequences to deal with suspected cross-contamination and a sequencing artifact. For each public chain, a later analysis derived a clonal expansion index from normalized ranks of inferred template counts within each repertoire. In a later analysis, generation probabilities were computed using a VDJ recombination model fitted to out-of-frame rearrangements, and the results were checked against IGoR. Hypergeometric tests were used in a later analysis to score TCR-TCR, TCR-HLA and TCR-CMV co-occurrence, with a repertoire-size bias correction applied to the TCR pairs. In a later analysis, false discovery rates were estimated by permuting HLA or CMV assignments 20 times. In a later analysis, co-occurring TCRs were grouped with DBSCAN, and TCRdist sequence similarity was added when clustering was performed within HLA-allele-positive subsets. For co-occurrence clustering, repertoires with fewer than 30,000 or more than 120,000 public chains were excluded, along with about five repertoires with anomalous nucleotide sharing. TCRdb provides this immuneACCESS table in a form limited to in-frame rearrangements. Some clones are lacking; in checked studies, under half of them reflect an unresolved V gene, and why the rest are absent is not known. V and J calls and clone size follow that table, whereas D and trimming were derived from the DNA. A total of 55,000 to 80,000 clones appear in this sample, roughly four fifths of them only once. Roughly 2% of the sample is in the top ten clones.

The sequence is built from TRBV4-3 and TRBJ1-2; the D gene is possibly TRBD1, with 6 bases matching. Source material: PBMCs. The source is a young man in good health and CMV-seronegative. This receptor carries the CDR3 CASSQDRVAVTGANYGYTF. The DNA sequence reads TGCGCCAGCAGCCAAGATCGGGTTGCGGTGACAGGCGCTAACTATGGCTACACCTTC.